This T cell receptor beta chain was identified in a study of blood T cell repertoires in COVID-19. Study at large: COVID-19 samples, acute and convalescent, were from the United States, Italy and Spain.

The protocol was immunoSEQ multiplex PCR, while the TCRdb copy is restricted to in-frame clones and leaves out a portion. The table includes around 130,000 clones, about 80% detected once. The ends lost 3 bases at V and 6 bases at J; junction bases unmatched: 3. CDR3 size: 13 residues. The V gene is TRBV12-3 or TRBV12-4, the J gene TRBJ1-2, with TRBD1 matching over 8 bases. The material sequenced was peripheral blood. The source of this sequence is a woman in her forties or fifties with acute or convalescent COVID-19. The DNA for the CDR3 is TGTGCCAGCAGTTTTCGACAGGGGAATGGCTACACCTTC. Its translation: CASSFRQGNGYTF.